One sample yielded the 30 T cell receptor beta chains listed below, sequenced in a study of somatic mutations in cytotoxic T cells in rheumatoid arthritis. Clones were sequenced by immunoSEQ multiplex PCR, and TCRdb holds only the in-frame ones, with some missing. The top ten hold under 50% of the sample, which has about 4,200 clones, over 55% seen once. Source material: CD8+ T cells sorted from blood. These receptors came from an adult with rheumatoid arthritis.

CDR3 region: CASSEWTTGNTIYF. The CDR3 nucleotides read TGCGCCAGCAGCGAATGGACAACTGGAAACACCATATATTTT. The V and J genes are TRBV4-1 and TRBJ1-3, with D possibly TRBD1 on 5 matching bases. Trimming removed 5 bases from V and 2 bases from J, with 10 bases in between. The V gene's germline CDR1 is MGHRA and CDR2 YSYEKL. This CDR3 has 14 residues.

CDR3 DNA sequence: TGTGCCAGCAGTGTAGGAGGGGAGCAGTTCTTC. Translated, it gives CASSVGGEQFF. This chain connects TRBV25-1 to TRBJ2-1; maybe TRBD2 (6 bases). Germline lookup yields CDR1 MGHDK and CDR2 SYGVNS. Trimming removed 4 bases at V and 10 bases at J, with 8 bases between. The CDR3 is 11 residues long.

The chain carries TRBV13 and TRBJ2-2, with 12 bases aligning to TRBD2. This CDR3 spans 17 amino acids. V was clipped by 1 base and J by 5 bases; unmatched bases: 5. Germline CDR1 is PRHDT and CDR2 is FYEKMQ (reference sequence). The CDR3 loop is CASSLETTSGGTGELFF. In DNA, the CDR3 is TGTGCCAGCAGCTTAGAGACGACTAGCGGGGGTACCGGGGAGCTGTTTTTT. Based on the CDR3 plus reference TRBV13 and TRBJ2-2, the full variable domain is AAGVIQSPRHLIKEKRETATLKCYPIPRHDTVYWYQQGPGQDPQFLISFYEKMQSDKGSIPDRFSAQQFSDYHSELNMSSLELGDSALYFCASSLETTSGGTGELFFGEGSRLTVL.

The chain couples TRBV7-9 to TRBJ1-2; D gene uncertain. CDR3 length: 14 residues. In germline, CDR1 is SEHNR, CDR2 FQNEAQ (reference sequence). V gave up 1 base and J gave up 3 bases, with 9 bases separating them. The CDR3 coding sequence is TGTGCCAGCAGCTTAGGGGCGGATTACTATGGCTACACCTTC. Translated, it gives CASSLGADYYGYTF.

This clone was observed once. Here the CDR3 DNA reads TGCGCCAGCAGCCCCGAGACAGGGGAAACTTTCTTT. This sequence encodes CASSPETGETFF. The chain combines TRBV5-1 with TRBJ1-1, with TRBD1 identical over 8 bases. The CDR3 covers 12 residues. Germline V gene lookup returns CDR1 SGHRS and CDR2 YFSETQ. The trim removed 4 bases at V and 12 bases at J, leaving 8 bases unmatched. Variable domain in full (rest from reference TRBV5-1 and TRBJ1-1): KAGVTQTPRYLIKTRGQQVTLSCSPISGHRSVSWYQQTPGQGLQFLFEYFSETQRNKGNFPGRFSGRQFSNSRSEMNVSTLELGDSALYLCASSPETGETFFGQGTRLTVV.

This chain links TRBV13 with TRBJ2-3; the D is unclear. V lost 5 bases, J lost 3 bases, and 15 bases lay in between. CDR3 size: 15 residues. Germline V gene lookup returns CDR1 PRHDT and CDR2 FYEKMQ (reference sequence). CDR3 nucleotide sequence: TGTGCCAGCAGCCCAAAGGCGGTATGGACAGATACGCAGTATTTT. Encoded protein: CASSPKAVWTDTQYF.

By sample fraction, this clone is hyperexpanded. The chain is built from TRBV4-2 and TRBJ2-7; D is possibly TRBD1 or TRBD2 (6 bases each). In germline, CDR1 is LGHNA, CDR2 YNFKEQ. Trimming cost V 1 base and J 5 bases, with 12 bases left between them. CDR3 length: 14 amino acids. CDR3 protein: CASSQVGGRDEQYF. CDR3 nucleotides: TGTGCCAGCAGCCAAGTTGGGGGGCGGGACGAGCAGTACTTC.

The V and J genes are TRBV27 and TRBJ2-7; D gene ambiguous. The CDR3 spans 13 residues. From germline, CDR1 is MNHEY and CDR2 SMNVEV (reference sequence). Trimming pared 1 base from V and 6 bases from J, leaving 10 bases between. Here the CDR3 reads CASSLYLTGEQYF. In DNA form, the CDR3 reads TGTGCCAGCAGTTTATATCTAACCGGCGAGCAGTACTTC.

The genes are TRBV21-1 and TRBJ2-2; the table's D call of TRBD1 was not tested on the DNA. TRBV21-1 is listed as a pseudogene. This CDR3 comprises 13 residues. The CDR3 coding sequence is TGTGCCAGACCGGACACATTTACCGGGGAGCTGTTTTTT. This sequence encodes CARPDTFTGELFF.

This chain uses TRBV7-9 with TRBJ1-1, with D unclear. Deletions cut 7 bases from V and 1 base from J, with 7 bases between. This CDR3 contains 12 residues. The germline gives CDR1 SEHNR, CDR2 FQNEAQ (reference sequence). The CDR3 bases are TGTGCCAGCACCCGAGAGAACACTGAAGCTTTCTTT. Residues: CASTRENTEAFF. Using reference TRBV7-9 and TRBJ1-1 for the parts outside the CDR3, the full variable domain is DTGVSQNPRHKITKRGQNVTFRCDPISEHNRLYWYRQTLGQGPEFLTYFQNEAQLEKSRLLSDRFSAERPKGSFSTLEIQRTEQGDSAMYLCASTRENTEAFFGQGTRLTVV.

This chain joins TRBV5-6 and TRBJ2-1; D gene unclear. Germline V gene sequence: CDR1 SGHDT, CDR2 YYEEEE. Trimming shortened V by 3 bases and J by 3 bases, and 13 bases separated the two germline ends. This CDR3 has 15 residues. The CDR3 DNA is TGTGCCAGCAGCTCAATTTATATGATCTACAATGAGCAGTTCTTC. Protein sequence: CASSSIYMIYNEQFF.

Written as DNA, the CDR3 is TGTGCCAGCAGCTCCTACACCGGGACTGGGGGCACTGAAGCTTTCTTT. Protein: CASSSYTGTGGTEAFF. This rearrangement joins TRBV5-8 to TRBJ1-1, with D possibly TRBD1 on 5 matching bases. The CDR3 has 16 amino acids. Germline V gene sequence: CDR1 SGHTS, CDR2 YDEGEE. The V end was cut by 3 bases, the J end by 4 bases, with 19 bases between. The full variable domain, rest sourced from reference TRBV5-8 and TRBJ1-1, is EAGVTQSPTHLIKTRGQQATLRCSPISGHTSVYWYQQALGLGLQFLLWYDEGEERNRGNFPPRFSGRQFPNYSSELNVNALELEDSALYLCASSSYTGTGGTEAFFGQGTRLTVV.

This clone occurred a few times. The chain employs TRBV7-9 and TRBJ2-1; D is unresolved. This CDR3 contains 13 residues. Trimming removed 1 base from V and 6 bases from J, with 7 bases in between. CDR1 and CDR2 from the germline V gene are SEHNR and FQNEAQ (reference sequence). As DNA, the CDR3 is TGTGCCAGCAGCTTAGTAGGGTTCAATGAGCAGTTCTTC. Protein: CASSLVGFNEQFF.

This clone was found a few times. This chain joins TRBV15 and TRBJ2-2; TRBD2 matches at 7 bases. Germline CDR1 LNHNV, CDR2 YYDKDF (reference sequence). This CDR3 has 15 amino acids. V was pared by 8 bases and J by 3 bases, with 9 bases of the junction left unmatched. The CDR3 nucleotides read TGTGCCACCGCAGGTGGGGGGAGGGACACCGGGGAGCTGTTTTTT. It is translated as CATAGGGRDTGELFF.

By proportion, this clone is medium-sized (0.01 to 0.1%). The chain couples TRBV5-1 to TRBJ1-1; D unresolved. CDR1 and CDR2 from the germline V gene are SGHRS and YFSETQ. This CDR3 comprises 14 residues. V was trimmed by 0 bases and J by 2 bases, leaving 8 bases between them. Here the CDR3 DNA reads TGCGCCAGCAGCTTGGGGGGAGGAAACACTGAAGCTTTCTTT. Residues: CASSLGGGNTEAFF. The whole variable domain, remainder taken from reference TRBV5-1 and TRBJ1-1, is KAGVTQTPRYLIKTRGQQVTLSCSPISGHRSVSWYQQTPGQGLQFLFEYFSETQRNKGNFPGRFSGRQFSNSRSEMNVSTLELGDSALYLCASSLGGGNTEAFFGQGTRLTVV.

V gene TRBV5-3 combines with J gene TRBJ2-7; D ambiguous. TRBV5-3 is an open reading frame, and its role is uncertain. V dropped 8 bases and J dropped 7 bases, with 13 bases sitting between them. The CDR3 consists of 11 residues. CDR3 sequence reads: CASSLFREQYF. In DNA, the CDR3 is TGTGCCAGCAGCCTATTCCGGGAGCAGTACTTC.

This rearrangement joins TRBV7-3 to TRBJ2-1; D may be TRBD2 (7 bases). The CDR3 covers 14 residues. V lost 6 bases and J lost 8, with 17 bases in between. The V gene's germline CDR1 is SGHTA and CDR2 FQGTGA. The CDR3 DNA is TGTGCCAGCAGTTGGGGGGGGCCTGGGTATGAGCAGTTCTTC. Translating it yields CASSWGGPGYEQFF. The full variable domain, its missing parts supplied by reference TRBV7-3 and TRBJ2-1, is GAGVSQTPSNKVTEKGKYVELRCDPISGHTALYWYRQSLGQGPEFLIYFQGTGAADDSGLPNDRFFAVRPEGSVSTLKIQRTERGDSAVYLCASSWGGPGYEQFFGPGTRLTVL.

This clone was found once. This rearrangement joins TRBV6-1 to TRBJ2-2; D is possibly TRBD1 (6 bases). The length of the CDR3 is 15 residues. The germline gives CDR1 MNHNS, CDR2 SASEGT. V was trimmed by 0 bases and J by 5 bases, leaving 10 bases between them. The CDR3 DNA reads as TGTGCCAGCAGTGAAGCGCAGGGGCGGACCGGGGAGCTGTTTTTT. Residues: CASSEAQGRTGELFF.

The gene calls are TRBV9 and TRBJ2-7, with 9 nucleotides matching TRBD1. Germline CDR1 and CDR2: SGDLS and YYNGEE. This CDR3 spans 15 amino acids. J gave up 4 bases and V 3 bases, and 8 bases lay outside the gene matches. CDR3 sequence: CASSERGTGKYEQYF. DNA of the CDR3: TGTGCCAGCAGCGAGAGGGGGACAGGGAAGTACGAGCAGTACTTC.

The CDR3 spells CASPGAQDRAFF. The CDR3 DNA reads TGTGCCAGCCCTGGAGCTCAGGACAGGGCTTTCTTT. The chain couples TRBV2 to TRBJ1-1; 7 bases match TRBD1. Germline V lookup: CDR1 SNHLY, CDR2 FYNNEI. J lost 11 bases, V lost 8 bases, and 11 bases had no gene match. The CDR3 runs to 12 residues.

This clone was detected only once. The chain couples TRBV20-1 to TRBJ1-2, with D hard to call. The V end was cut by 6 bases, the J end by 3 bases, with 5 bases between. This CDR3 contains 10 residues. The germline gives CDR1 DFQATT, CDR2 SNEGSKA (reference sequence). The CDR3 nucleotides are TGCAGTGCGTGGGACTATGGCTACACCTTC. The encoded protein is CSAWDYGYTF.

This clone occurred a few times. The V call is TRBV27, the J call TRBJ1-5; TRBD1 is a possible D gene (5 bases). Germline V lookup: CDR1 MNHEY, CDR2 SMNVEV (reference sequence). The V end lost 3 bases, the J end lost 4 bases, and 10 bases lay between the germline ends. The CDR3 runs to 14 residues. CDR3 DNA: TGTGCCAGCAGTTTCGGCAGGGTTAATCAGCCCCAGCATTTT. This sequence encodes CASSFGRVNQPQHF.

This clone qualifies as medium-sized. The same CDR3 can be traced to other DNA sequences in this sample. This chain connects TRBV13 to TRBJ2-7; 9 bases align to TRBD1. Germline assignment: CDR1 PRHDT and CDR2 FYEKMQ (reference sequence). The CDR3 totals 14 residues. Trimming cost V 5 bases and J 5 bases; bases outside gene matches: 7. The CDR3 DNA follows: TGTGCCAGCAGCAGACGACAGGGGGACCACGAGCAGTACTTC. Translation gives CASSRRQGDHEQYF.

The CDR3 reads CASSLVGQGYTGELFF. CDR3 nucleotides: TGTGCCAGCAGCTTGGTCGGGCAGGGCTACACCGGGGAGCTGTTTTTT. The chain recombines TRBV5-6 with TRBJ2-2; a possible D gene is TRBD1 (5 bases). Germline values: CDR1 SGHDT, CDR2 YYEEEE. The CDR3 loop spans 16 amino acids. The ends were cut back, 0 bases at V and 3 bases at J, with 12 bases in the middle.

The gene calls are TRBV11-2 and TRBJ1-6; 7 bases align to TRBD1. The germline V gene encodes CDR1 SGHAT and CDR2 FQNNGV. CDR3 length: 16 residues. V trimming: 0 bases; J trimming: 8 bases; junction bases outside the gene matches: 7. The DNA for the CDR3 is TGTGCCAGCAGCTTAGATCTACAGGGGCTTGATTCACCCCTCCACTTT. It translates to CASSLDLQGLDSPLHF.

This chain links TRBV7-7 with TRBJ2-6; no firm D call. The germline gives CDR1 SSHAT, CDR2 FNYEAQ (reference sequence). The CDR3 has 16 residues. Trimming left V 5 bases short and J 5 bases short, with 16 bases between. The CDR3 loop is CASSGEPQSRANVLTF. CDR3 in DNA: TGTGCCAGCAGCGGCGAACCACAAAGTCGGGCCAACGTCCTGACTTTC.

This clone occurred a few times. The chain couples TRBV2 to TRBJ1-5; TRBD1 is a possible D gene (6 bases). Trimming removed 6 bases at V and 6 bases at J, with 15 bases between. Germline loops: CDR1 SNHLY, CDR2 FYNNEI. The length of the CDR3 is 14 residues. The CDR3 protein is CASRSAGDSQPQHF. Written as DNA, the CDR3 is TGTGCCAGCAGGTCGGCAGGGGATAGTCAGCCCCAGCATTTT. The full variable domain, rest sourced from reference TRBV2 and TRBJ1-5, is EPEVTQTPSHQVTQMGQEVILRCVPISNHLYFYWYRQILGQKVEFLVSFYNNEISEKSEIFDDQFSVERPDGSNFTLKIRSTKLEDSAMYFCASRSAGDSQPQHFGDGTRLSIL.

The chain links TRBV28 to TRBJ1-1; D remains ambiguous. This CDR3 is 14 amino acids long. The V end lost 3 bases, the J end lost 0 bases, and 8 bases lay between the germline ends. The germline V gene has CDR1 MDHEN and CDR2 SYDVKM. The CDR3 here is CASSFRGLNTEAFF. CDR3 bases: TGTGCCAGCAGTTTTCGTGGTTTGAACACTGAAGCTTTCTTT.

The DNA for the CDR3 is TGTGCCAGCAGCTTAGGGGGGGGCGAGCAGTACTTC. Translated: CASSLGGGEQYF. The V gene is TRBV7-6, the J gene TRBJ2-7, with TRBD2 identical over 7 bases. Germline V gene lookup returns CDR1 SGHVS and CDR2 FNYEAQ. The trim removed 1 base at V and 6 bases at J, leaving 0 bases unmatched. The CDR3 length is 12 residues.

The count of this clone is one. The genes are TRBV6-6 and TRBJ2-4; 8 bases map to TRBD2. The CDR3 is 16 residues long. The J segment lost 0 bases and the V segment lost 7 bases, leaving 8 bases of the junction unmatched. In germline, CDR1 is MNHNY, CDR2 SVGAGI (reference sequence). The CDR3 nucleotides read TGTGCCAGCACCTCTACGGGGGGGCTAGCCAAAAACATTCAGTACTTC. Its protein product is CASTSTGGLAKNIQYF.